One T cell receptor beta chain is described in this entry. What it binds is not known. Relative to the germline gene, one junction end is altered; a read error may explain this. These data come from a study of tumor-infiltrating lymphocytes in glioblastoma multiforme. Points from the study as a whole: The T cells in this sample were not sorted into functional subsets. Only one glioblastoma patient had TCR and mutation analysis. Detected clone frequencies may not reflect cell counts, being RNA-based.

TCRB libraries came from RNA via three nested multiplex PCR rounds. Unique molecular identifiers were not described for the libraries. Each CDR3 protein gets one entry after TCRdb re-called the multiplex PCR reads with MiXCR. The sample includes more than 10,000 distinct CDR3 sequences, roughly 70% of them seen just once. The CDR3 contains 16 residues. The germline V gene has CDR1 SGHAT and CDR2 FQNNGV. The TCR comes from a male donor with glioblastoma. The V gene is TRBV11-2, the J gene TRBJ2-1, with D possibly called TRBD1 or TRBD2 (5 bases each). Sequencing used brain tumor tissue. The DNA for the CDR3 is TGTTCCAGCAGCTTAATTGGGGGTCTCCTCTTTAATGAGCAGTTCTTC. Translation gives CSSSLIGGLLFNEQFF.